This entry concerns a single TCR beta chain. Its antigen remains unidentified. The authors reverse transcribed 0.5 to 1 ug RNA with random hexamers. Amplification of TCR beta CDR3 by immunoSEQ multiplex PCR spanned 54 Vbeta and 13 Jbeta. TCRdb re-called the immunoSEQ multiplex PCR reads with MiXCR, one entry per CDR3 protein. The profile covers around 200,000 distinct CDR3 sequences, with approximately 95% appearing a single time and around 0.08% taken by the ten largest. FACS was used to enrich TEMRA cells, whereas the CD8+ and CD4+ T cells were obtained by negative isolation. The data originate from a study of CD8 T cells in Susac syndrome. Regarding the study as a whole: The study recognized that its TCR sequencing and HLA analysis covered a relatively small number of individuals.

Sequencing was performed on CD4+ T cells from PBMCs. This receptor was obtained from a human donor with multiple sclerosis.

The DNA of the CDR3 is TGTGCCAGCAGCTTTAACGGGGCGGAGGGGGATACGCAGTATTTT. Translation gives CASSFNGAEGDTQYF. The chain recombines TRBV7-2 with TRBJ2-3; the D gene is possibly TRBD2 (6 bases). V lost 3 bases to trimming and J lost 6 bases, with 16 bases between them. CDR3 size: 15 residues. Looked up from germline, CDR1 is SGHTA and CDR2 is FQGNSA.